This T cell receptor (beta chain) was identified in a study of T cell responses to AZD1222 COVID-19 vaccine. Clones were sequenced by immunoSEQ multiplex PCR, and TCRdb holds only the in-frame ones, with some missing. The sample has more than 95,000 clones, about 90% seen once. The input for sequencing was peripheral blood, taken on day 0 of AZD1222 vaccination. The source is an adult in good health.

CDR3 region: CASSQESGLNTEAFF. The CDR3 DNA follows: TGTGCCAGCAGCCAAGAGTCAGGCTTGAACACTGAAGCTTTCTTT. The rearrangement uses TRBV14 and TRBJ1-1, with unresolved D. The CDR3 covers 15 residues. Germline CDR1 SGHDN, CDR2 FVKESK. V was shortened by 0 bases and J by 0 bases, with 8 bases between the two germline ends. Together with reference TRBV14 and TRBJ1-1, the CDR3 gives the full variable domain: EAGVTQFPSHSVIEKGQTVTLRCDPISGHDNLYWYRRVMGKEIKFLLHFVKESKQDESGMPNNRFLAERTGGTYSTLKVQPAELEDSGVYFCASSQESGLNTEAFFGQGTRLTVV.